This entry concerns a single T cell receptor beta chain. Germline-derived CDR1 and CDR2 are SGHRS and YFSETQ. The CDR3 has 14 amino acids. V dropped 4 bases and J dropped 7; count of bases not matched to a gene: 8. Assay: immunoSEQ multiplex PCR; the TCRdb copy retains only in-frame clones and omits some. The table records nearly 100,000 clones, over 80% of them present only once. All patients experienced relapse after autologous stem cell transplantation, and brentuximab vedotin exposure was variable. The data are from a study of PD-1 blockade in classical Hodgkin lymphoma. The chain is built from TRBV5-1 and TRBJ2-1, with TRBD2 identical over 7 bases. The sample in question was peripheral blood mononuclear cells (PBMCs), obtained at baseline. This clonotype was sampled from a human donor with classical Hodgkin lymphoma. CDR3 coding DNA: TGCGCCAGCAGCCCCCCGGGGGGAGTTAATGAGCAGTTCTTC. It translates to CASSPPGGVNEQFF. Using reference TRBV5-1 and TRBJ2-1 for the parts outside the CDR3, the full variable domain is KAGVTQTPRYLIKTRGQQVTLSCSPISGHRSVSWYQQTPGQGLQFLFEYFSETQRNKGNFPGRFSGRQFSNSRSEMNVSTLELGDSALYLCASSPPGGVNEQFFGPGTRLTVL.